This is a list of T cell receptor beta chains from one sample in a study of blood T cells in healthy people across ages. MiXCR, applied by TCRdb to the 5' RACE reads, yields one record per CDR3 protein. The sample comprises about 780,000 distinct CDR3 sequences, around half of which are singletons, and 15% to 20% rests with the top ten. Sequenced: blood. The receptors stem from an elderly man in good health. The CDR3 runs from the conserved cysteine through the conserved F or W. Fields, in order: clone size, V gene, J gene, D gene, CDR3 protein, CDR3 DNA. A D gene is named only where the DNA matches it firmly. The size of a clone is reported for some rows only, either as once, few or many, or as a class for expanded clones.

abundance: few
v_gene: TRBV7-2
j_gene: TRBJ2-1
d_gene: -
CDR3aa: CASSRGRLDEQFF
CDR3nt: TGTGCCAGCAGCCGGGGAAGGCTGGATGAGCAGTTCTTC

abundance: -
v_gene: TRBV29-1
j_gene: TRBJ1-5
d_gene: -
CDR3aa: CSVSGGTGNQPQHF
CDR3nt: TGCAGCGTCTCGGGAGGGACGGGCAATCAGCCCCAGCATTTT

abundance: few
v_gene: TRBV7-3
j_gene: TRBJ2-1
d_gene: -
CDR3aa: CASSAARNWVYNEQFF
CDR3nt: TGTGCCAGCAGCGCCGCAAGGAATTGGGTTTACAATGAGCAGTTCTTC

abundance: -
v_gene: TRBV14
j_gene: TRBJ2-7
d_gene: TRBD2
CDR3aa: CASSKRLAGDEQYF
CDR3nt: TGTGCCAGCAGCAAGAGACTAGCGGGAGACGAGCAGTACTTC

abundance: few
v_gene: TRBV5-1
j_gene: TRBJ2-5
d_gene: TRBD2
CDR3aa: CASSATSLETQYF
CDR3nt: TGCGCCAGCAGCGCGACTAGCTTAGAGACCCAGTACTTC

abundance: -
v_gene: TRBV20-1
j_gene: TRBJ2-3
d_gene: -
CDR3aa: CSASDSTDTQYF
CDR3nt: TGCAGTGCTAGTGACAGCACGGATACGCAGTATTTT

abundance: -
v_gene: TRBV20-1
j_gene: TRBJ2-2
d_gene: -
CDR3aa: CSARDQRAAQRTGELFF
CDR3nt: TGCAGTGCTAGAGATCAACGAGCAGCCCAGCGGACCGGGGAGCTGTTTTTT

abundance: many
v_gene: TRBV5-1
j_gene: TRBJ1-1
d_gene: -
CDR3aa: CASSSTGNTEAFF
CDR3nt: TGCGCCAGCAGCTCAACAGGGAACACTGAAGCTTTCTTT

abundance: -
v_gene: TRBV11-3
j_gene: TRBJ2-5
d_gene: -
CDR3aa: CASSLKQGVMSKTQYF
CDR3nt: TGTGCCAGCAGCTTAAAACAGGGAGTAATGTCGAAGACCCAGTACTTC

abundance: -
v_gene: TRBV28
j_gene: TRBJ1-4
d_gene: -
CDR3aa: CASSRAGENEKLFF
CDR3nt: TGTGCCAGCAGCCGCGCCGGGGAGAATGAAAAACTGTTTTTT

abundance: many
v_gene: TRBV7-3
j_gene: TRBJ2-3
d_gene: -
CDR3aa: CASSLDYTDTQYF
CDR3nt: TGTGCCAGCAGCTTAGACTACACAGATACGCAGTATTTT